A single T cell receptor (beta chain) is shown here with its context. Its antigen is still unknown. Nothing much larger sits one base from this clone, and base qualities are not available. The sample originates from a study of shared clonotypes between healthy human individuals (TCRdb year 2020). Notes on the research overall: The cohort comprised two women and three men aged 18 to 49 years. For each donor, CD4 naive and CD4 memory were each given three plates, CD8 naive was given two plates, and CD8 memory was given one plate. Blood TCR repertoires of five healthy adults were deeply sequenced to estimate repertoire size and the extent of clonotype sharing between individuals. To increase sequencing depth and limit assay-specific biases, different laboratories used diverse techniques to prepare libraries and sequence TCR repertoires. Per donor, leukapheresis produced somewhere between about 0.94 and 9.5 billion PBMCs.

For the CD8 naive samples, CD45RO-negative cells were positively selected for CCR7, yielding a CD45RA+CCR7+ population from which TemRA cells were excluded. Healthy HIV-negative adults with no recently reported acute infections or vaccinations were included as donors. Only Caucasian adults living in Nashville, Tennessee, USA were represented among the donors. Blood was collected by leukapheresis, and PBMCs were isolated by Ficoll-Histopaque density gradient centrifugation and then cryopreserved in liquid nitrogen vapor phase. Analytical flow cytometry was used to check the purity and quantity of each magnetically sorted T cell population. Genomic DNA was isolated from each sorted fraction and quantified by UV absorbance on a Nanodrop 2000c. The investigation overall reported the following: The genetic and exposure-history diversity represented was limited by the small number of donors. Sampling was restricted to blood, and TCR repertoires in tissue are likely to differ from TCR repertoires in blood. Pairwise subsampling led to the expectation that sequencing depth would affect the degree of clonotype sharing among donors. Estimated clonotype richness was generally larger for naive than for memory subsets. Sharing across several donors was observed for around 4.8% of naive CD4, 3% to 3.5% of naive CD8, around 2.5% of memory CD4, and around 0.4% of memory CD8 clonotypes. Higher generation probabilities were observed for clonotypes shared by all four sorted-subset donors than for non-shared clonotypes. Even with the large sequencing depth, rarefaction of the sorted-subset datasets indicated that sequencing was incomplete.

Reading the germline V gene gives CDR1 MDHEN and CDR2 SYDVKM. V sheds 1 base and J sheds 5 bases, leaving 12 bases between their ends. The CDR3 measures 14 amino acids from cysteine to phenylalanine. The kept DNA is CDR3 alone, 42 bases in frame from the first base. Using the deep immunoSEQ assay, TCR CDR3 regions were amplified from genomic DNA by multiplex PCR. Extracted genomic DNA from each cell subset was spread evenly across all wells of several immunoSEQ 96-well plates, with each plate serving as a replicate. For sorted subsets, each replicate PCR was loaded with about 200 ng genomic DNA, equivalent to roughly 30,000 T cell genomes. The purified libraries were quantified using a Qubit 3.0 fluorometer, sized with a Bioanalyzer 2100, and then quantified again using the KAPA Library Quantification kit. Every immunoSEQ 96-well plate was sequenced on a dedicated single-read 150-cycle Illumina NextSeq 550 flow cell. As for how the authors treated the data: The immunoSEQ output contained only junctional sequences without quality scores, so filtering could not match that applied to full-length reads. To assign V/J genes and CDR3, sequences were annotated using PyIR, a Python wrapper for IgBLAST v1.9, with IMGT germline references. Reads with weak V/J assignments (E-value above 1e-6), missing CDR3, stop codons, out-of-frame junctions, or ambiguous translated residues were removed. V3J clonotypes were defined as sequences sharing the same inferred V gene, J gene, and CDR3 amino acid sequence. The percentage overlap between two repertoires was calculated by dividing the number of shared unique clonotypes by the size of the smaller repertoire. Repertoire richness was assessed with RTK rarefaction, the Chao1 estimator, and Recon v2.1 estimates of unobserved clonotypes. OLGA was used to compute generation probabilities for all TCRbeta clonotypes that the gDNA method yielded from a handful of donors. The immuneACCESS repertoire file appears here via TCRdb, limited to in-frame rearrangements. These files lack a portion of the clones; in checked studies, under half of the deficit traces to unresolved V genes, and the cause of the others is not known. V, J and clone size reflect that table, while D and trimming were determined from the DNA. In all, the sample holds hundreds of thousands of clones, and 96% of those were seen once. The ten largest clonotypes hold approximately 0.12% of the sample.

The sequence was obtained from a woman in her twenties or thirties in good health. Sequencing was done on a sample of naive CD8+ T cells sorted from blood. What the cell subset or site label conveys for this sample: CD45RA+CCR7+. The rearrangement combines TRBV28 with TRBJ2-7, with no confident D gene call. Read as DNA, the sequence is TGTGCCAGCAGTTTATATCTCAATCGCAACGAGCAGTACTTC. It specifies CASSLYLNRNEQYF.